One and the same sample provided the 21 T cell receptor beta chains below, sequenced in a study of cytomegalovirus exposure and HLA in healthy donors. Vbeta (60) and Jbeta (13) primers were used in the PCR. Method: immunoSEQ multiplex PCR; TCRdb's copy keeps in-frame clones and lacks some. The table lists over 150,000 clones, roughly 80% of them singletons. Source material: PBMCs. These receptors originate from a man aged 45-65 years in good health and CMV-seropositive.

This chain uses TRBV9 with TRBJ2-3; the match to TRBD2 covers 8 bases. The germline V gene has CDR1 SGDLS and CDR2 YYNGEE. This CDR3 contains 16 residues. V lost 4 bases and J lost 4; bases outside the gene matches: 11. The CDR3 DNA sequence: TGTGCCAGCAGCCCGATCGGGCTAGCGGGCTCAGATACGCAGTATTTT. It encodes CASSPIGLAGSDTQYF.

V and J are TRBV5-4 and TRBJ2-1, with 12 bases aligning to TRBD2. The CDR3 spans 16 residues. V trimming: 1 base; J trimming: 9 bases; junction bases outside the gene matches: 8. Germline V gene data show CDR1 as SGHNT and CDR2 as YYREEE (reference sequence). Here the CDR3 reads CASSLPPRTSGVEQFF. CDR3 in DNA: TGTGCCAGCAGCTTGCCCCCTCGGACTAGCGGGGTTGAGCAGTTCTTC. The variable domain in full, completed from reference TRBV5-4 and TRBJ2-1, reads ETGVTQSPTHLIKTRGQQVTLRCSSQSGHNTVSWYQQALGQGPQFIFQYYREEENGRGNFPPRFSGLQFPNYSSELNVNALELDDSALYLCASSLPPRTSGVEQFFGPGTRLTVL.

The table lists this clone with a count of one. This chain links TRBV11-3 with TRBJ2-1; 7 nucleotides align to TRBD1. Germline loops: CDR1 SGHNT, CDR2 YENEEA. The V segment lost 5 bases and the J segment 7 bases; nucleotides outside the gene matches: 2. This CDR3 has 12 residues. The CDR3 nucleotides read TGTGCCAGCAGCCCGACAGGGAATGAGCAGTTCTTC. Protein product: CASSPTGNEQFF.

This clone was picked up a small number of times. J is TRBJ1-4 and V is TRBV2, with D maybe TRBD1 (5 bases). There are 13 residues in the CDR3. Germline CDR1 is SNHLY and CDR2 is FYNNEI. Trimming left V 9 bases short and J 6 bases short, with 14 bases between. This chain's CDR3 is CASQGGGDEKLFF. The CDR3 nucleotides read TGTGCCAGTCAGGGAGGTGGGGATGAAAAACTGTTTTTT.

This chain links TRBV25-1 with TRBJ2-1; D might be TRBD1 (6 bases). The CDR3 consists of 14 residues. The germline V and J ends were trimmed by 8 bases and 2 bases, with 13 bases remaining between them. Germline V CDR1 and CDR2: MGHDK, SYGVNS. The CDR3 sequence: CASVAGTPYNEQFF. The CDR3 DNA sequence: TGTGCCAGCGTAGCCGGGACACCCTACAATGAGCAGTTCTTC. Variable domain in full (rest from reference TRBV25-1 and TRBJ2-1): EADIYQTPRYLVIGTGKKITLECSQTMGHDKMYWYQQDPGMELHLIHYSYGVNSTEKGDLSSESTVSRIRTEHFPLTLESARPSHTSQYLCASVAGTPYNEQFFGPGTRLTVL.

CDR3 in DNA: TGTGCCAGCAGTTTAGTTGCCGGGACAAAGGGCTACACCTTC. Its protein product is CASSLVAGTKGYTF. The chain links TRBV27 to TRBJ1-2; possible D gene TRBD1, 6 bases. Germline V lookup: CDR1 MNHEY, CDR2 SMNVEV (reference sequence). The CDR3 totals 14 residues. V lost 2 bases, J lost 8 bases, and 15 bases lay in between.

V is TRBV9 and J is TRBJ1-2; 11 bases are shared with TRBD1. The V and J ends lost 4 bases and 8 bases, in that order; junction bases with no gene match: 7. CDR1 is SGDLS, CDR2 YYNGEE, per germline. The CDR3 sequence is 14 residues long. The CDR3 here is CASSRGQGAFGYTF. CDR3 bases: TGTGCCAGCAGCAGAGGACAGGGGGCGTTCGGCTACACCTTC.

The chain links TRBV4-3 to TRBJ1-2; 7 bases are shared with TRBD1. With 1 base clipped from V and 1 base from J, the junction kept 3 bases outside the gene matches. This CDR3 region has 15 residues. Germline V CDR1 and CDR2: LGHNA, YSLEER. CDR3: CASSQGQGFNYGYTF. CDR3 DNA sequence: TGCGCCAGCAGCCAAGGACAGGGCTTTAACTATGGCTACACCTTC.

The J gene is TRBJ1-4, the V gene TRBV10-3; no clear D. CDR1 is ENHRY and CDR2 is SYGVKD in the germline V gene. Deletions cut 0 bases from V and 4 bases from J, with 12 bases between. The CDR3 covers 16 residues. Here the CDR3 reads CAISESSSVYNEKLFF. CDR3 nucleotides: TGTGCCATCAGTGAGTCGTCATCCGTCTATAATGAAAAACTGTTTTTT.

V usage is TRBV4-2 and J usage is TRBJ2-1; 14 positions match TRBD2. The CDR3 covers 20 residues. V shed 0 bases, J shed 5 bases, and the junction held 12 bases outside the gene matches. Per germline, CDR1 LGHNA and CDR2 YNFKEQ. The DNA for the CDR3 is TGTGCCAGCAGCCAAGACCTTGGACTAGCGGGGGGCGACATACACAATGAGCAGTTCTTC. It translates to CASSQDLGLAGGDIHNEQFF.

The chain couples TRBV6-5 to TRBJ2-2, with TRBD2 identical over 13 bases. The length of the CDR3 is 15 residues. Trimming removed 7 bases from V and 7 bases from J; junction bases left unmatched: 6. Germline loops: CDR1 MNHEY, CDR2 SVGAGI. The CDR3 loop is CASTAGLAGVGELFF. The CDR3 DNA reads TGTGCCAGCACCGCAGGACTAGCGGGGGTCGGGGAGCTGTTTTTT.

The gene calls are TRBV7-2 and TRBJ2-1; 7 positions agree with TRBD2. The CDR3 length is 15 residues. With V trimmed by 2 bases and J by 5 bases, 6 bases remained unmatched. Germline V gene data show CDR1 as SGHTA and CDR2 as FQGNSA. The chain's CDR3 is CASSLNLAANNEQFF. The CDR3 DNA is TGTGCCAGCAGCTTAAACCTAGCGGCTAACAATGAGCAGTTCTTC.

The chain combines TRBV7-9 with TRBJ1-3; possible D gene TRBD1, 5 bases. The V end was cut by 6 bases, the J end by 4 bases, with 10 bases between. The CDR3 spans 13 residues. CDR1 is SEHNR, CDR2 FQNEAQ, per germline (reference sequence). Written as DNA, the CDR3 is TGTGCCAGCAGGAGCGGGGCGGGAAACACCATATATTTT. This translates into CASRSGAGNTIYF.

The gene calls are TRBV12-5 and TRBJ2-5; the match to TRBD1 covers 7 bases. This CDR3 contains 15 residues. Trimming took 1 base from V and 1 from J; bases not matched to a gene: 3. CDR1 and CDR2 (germline): LGHNT, FRNRAP. CDR3 coding DNA: TGTGCTAGTGGTTTGGCGACAGGGTCCCAAGAGACCCAGTACTTC. This sequence encodes CASGLATGSQETQYF.

This chain connects TRBV6-5 to TRBJ1-1; D possibly corresponds to TRBD1 (6 bases). Per germline, CDR1 MNHEY and CDR2 SVGAGI. The CDR3 is 15 residues long. Trimming removed 10 bases from V and 0 bases from J, with 18 bases in between. For the CDR3, the DNA is TGTGCCACGGAAAGGACAGCAACTATGAACACTGAAGCTTTCTTT. It translates to CATERTATMNTEAFF.

This rearrangement joins TRBV4-3 to TRBJ2-3; 10 positions match TRBD2. With V trimmed by 0 bases and J by 4 bases, 1 base remained unmatched. Germline V lookup: CDR1 LGHNA, CDR2 YSLEER. The CDR3 has 15 amino acids. The CDR3 region has the DNA TGCGCCAGCAGCCAAGATCTAGCGGGGGCAGATACGCAGTATTTT. Amino acid sequence: CASSQDLAGADTQYF.

In its sample, this clone was seen a few times. This chain links TRBV2 with TRBJ2-7, with 7 bases aligning to TRBD1. V shed 7 bases and J 5 bases; nucleotides not matched to a gene: 8. Per germline, CDR1 SNHLY and CDR2 FYNNEI. CDR3 length: 13 amino acids. CDR3 residues: CASNRQGSDEQYF. The DNA for the CDR3 is TGTGCCAGCAACCGACAGGGAAGCGACGAGCAGTACTTC.

This chain connects TRBV5-1 to TRBJ2-2; 8 bases line up with TRBD2. CDR1 SGHRS and CDR2 YFSETQ come from the germline V gene. This CDR3 has 18 amino acids. V was pared by 3 bases and J by 5 bases, with 15 bases of the junction left unmatched. The CDR3 coding sequence is TGCGCCAGCAGCTCTTCGACTAGCGCGTGGAGGACAACCGGGGAGCTGTTTTTT. Translation: CASSSSTSAWRTTGELFF. The variable domain in full, completed from reference TRBV5-1 and TRBJ2-2, reads KAGVTQTPRYLIKTRGQQVTLSCSPISGHRSVSWYQQTPGQGLQFLFEYFSETQRNKGNFPGRFSGRQFSNSRSEMNVSTLELGDSALYLCASSSSTSAWRTTGELFFGEGSRLTVL.

This chain connects TRBV4-3 to TRBJ1-2; perhaps TRBD1 as D (6 bases). Germline V gives CDR1 LGHNA, CDR2 YSLEER. Deletions cut 5 bases from V and 4 bases from J, with 14 bases between. This CDR3 is built from 14 residues. Written as DNA, the CDR3 is TGCGCCAGCAGCGGAGTCAGGGGATCCTATGGCTACACCTTC. Its protein is CASSGVRGSYGYTF.

The chain joins TRBV30 to TRBJ2-5; D might be TRBD1 (5 bases). The end of the DNA fits TRBJ2-7 better, so the J call may be wrong. The CDR3 covers 18 residues. Looked up from germline, CDR1 is GTSNPN and CDR2 is SVGIG (reference sequence). The CDR3 DNA is TGTGCCTGGAGTGTACGTTGGCAGGGCCTAGAAAATCCCTACGAGCAGTACTTC. Translation gives CAWSVRWQGLENPYEQYF.

The rearrangement uses TRBV19 and TRBJ2-1, with TRBD2 matching over 9 bases. CDR3 length: 17 amino acids. CDR1 and CDR2 from the germline V gene are LNHDA and SQIVND (reference sequence). The V gene end was trimmed by 0 bases and the J gene end by 2 bases; junction bases not matched to a gene: 5. The DNA of the CDR3 is TGTGCCAGTAGTATAGATTCGCCTAGCGGGGCCTACAATGAGCAGTTCTTC. As protein: CASSIDSPSGAYNEQFF.